This is a list of T cell receptor beta chains from one sample in a study of blood T cell repertoires in COVID-19. Generated by immunoSEQ multiplex PCR, the TCRdb table keeps only in-frame clones and is missing some. The table records some 70,000 clones, just over 85% of them present only once. Specimen: peripheral blood. The receptors here all came from a woman in her sixties or seventies with COVID-19, enrolled during active disease. Each CDR3 is given with its conserved first and last residue. A D gene is named only where the DNA matches it firmly. The size of a clone is reported for some rows only, either as once, few or many, or as a class for expanded clones.

V gene	D gene	J gene	clone size	CDR3 protein	CDR3 DNA
TRBV23-1	.	TRBJ2-7	.	CASKTAHSYEQYF	TGCGCCAGCAAGACTGCCCACTCCTACGAGCAGTACTTC
TRBV6-5	TRBD1	TRBJ2-7	.	CASSFGQGGYEQYF	TGTGCCAGCAGTTTCGGACAGGGGGGCTACGAGCAGTACTTC
TRBV27	.	TRBJ2-2	once	CASSTYSNTGELFF	TGTGCCAGCAGTACCTATTCGAACACCGGGGAGCTGTTTTTT
TRBV4-1	TRBD2	TRBJ2-1	.	CASSQGGTTLHNEQFF	TGCGCCAGCAGCCAAGGAGGGACTACCTTACACAATGAGCAGTTCTTC
TRBV7-8	.	TRBJ2-2	.	CASSLRGTGELFF	TGTGCCAGCAGCTTACGGGGGACCGGGGAGCTGTTTTTT
TRBV2	TRBD2	TRBJ2-2	.	CAGSGTSGSNTGELFF	TGTGCCGGATCCGGGACTAGCGGTTCGAACACCGGGGAGCTGTTTTTT
TRBV5-5	.	TRBJ2-5	.	CASTSPSEYQETQYF	TGTGCCAGCACCTCCCCATCGGAGTACCAAGAGACCCAGTACTTC
TRBV27	TRBD1	TRBJ1-4	.	CASRSIQGGNEKLFF	TGTGCCAGCAGGTCCATACAGGGGGGAAATGAAAAACTGTTTTTT
TRBV6-2/TRBV6-3	TRBD1	TRBJ1-5	.	CASSYSAGQAYGPQHF	TGTGCCAGCAGTTACTCCGCTGGACAGGCCTACGGACCCCAGCATTTT
TRBV7-2	.	TRBJ2-3	.	CASSLVSGGDTQYF	TGTGCCAGCAGCTTAGTGTCAGGTGGCGATACGCAGTATTTT
TRBV2	TRBD1	TRBJ1-4	.	CASSVDRLNEKLFF	TGTGCCAGCAGTGTGGACAGGCTGAATGAAAAACTGTTTTTT
TRBV7-2	TRBD2	TRBJ2-3	.	CASSLGAGGPDTQYF	TGTGCCAGCAGCTTAGGGGCGGGAGGCCCAGATACGCAGTATTTT
TRBV3-1/TRBV3-2	.	TRBJ1-6	.	CASRASTEGFSPLHF	TGTGCCAGCAGGGCTTCTACCGAGGGTTTTTCACCCCTCCACTTT
TRBV4-3	TRBD2	TRBJ2-5	.	CASSQGEGETQYF	TGCGCCAGCAGCCAAGGGGAGGGGGAGACCCAGTACTTC
TRBV11-1	TRBD1	TRBJ1-2	once	CASSFGQGNYGYTF	TGTGCCAGCAGCTTTGGACAGGGAAACTATGGCTACACCTTC
TRBV19	TRBD1	TRBJ2-7	.	CASSDRGGGYEQYF	TGTGCCAGCTCCGACAGGGGTGGAGGGTACGAGCAGTACTTC
TRBV6-5	TRBD2	TRBJ2-7	.	CASSYGASGFSEQYF	TGTGCCAGCAGTTACGGGGCTAGCGGGTTCAGCGAGCAGTACTTC
TRBV7-2	.	TRBJ2-1	.	CASSRQGRDEQFF	TGTGCCAGCTCCAGGCAGGGGCGGGATGAGCAGTTCTTC
TRBV5-6	TRBD1	TRBJ2-7	.	CASSRIQGASYEQYF	TGTGCCAGCAGCCGTATTCAGGGGGCCTCCTACGAGCAGTACTTC
TRBV27	.	TRBJ1-5	.	CASSGRSYQPQHF	TGTGCCAGCAGTGGCCGGAGCTATCAGCCCCAGCATTTT
TRBV9	.	TRBJ2-4	.	CASSVGVTENIQYF	TGTGCCAGCAGCGTAGGGGTGACAGAAAACATTCAGTACTTC
TRBV6-1	TRBD2	TRBJ2-7	once	CASSEGTSQKEQYF	TGTGCCAGCAGTGAAGGGACTAGCCAAAAAGAGCAGTACTTC
TRBV6-5	TRBD1	TRBJ1-2	.	CASSSFSQGYYGYTF	TGTGCCAGCAGTTCGTTCTCACAGGGGTACTATGGCTACACCTTC
TRBV19	.	TRBJ2-2	.	CASSILVGPTGELFF	TGTGCCAGTAGTATATTGGTGGGCCCCACCGGGGAGCTGTTTTTT
TRBV2	.	TRBJ2-2	.	CASSEFSSLNTGELFF	TGTGCCAGCAGTGAATTTTCGTCACTTAACACCGGGGAGCTGTTTTTT
TRBV12-5	TRBD2	TRBJ2-7	.	CASVYGGVISYEQYF	TGTGCTAGTGTCTACGGGGGGGTCATCTCCTACGAGCAGTACTTC
TRBV30	.	TRBJ1-5	.	CAWSRTDNQPQHF	TGTGCCTGGAGTAGGACAGACAATCAGCCCCAGCATTTT
TRBV21-1	.	TRBJ1-5	.	CASSVRAPVKGSNQPQHF	TGTGCCAGCAGCGTGAGGGCCCCTGTGAAGGGTAGCAATCAGCCCCAGCATTTT
TRBV3-1/TRBV3-2	.	TRBJ2-3	once	CASSPAVRGFGDTQYF	TGTGCCAGCAGCCCCGCCGTACGTGGCTTTGGAGATACGCAGTATTTT
TRBV10-1	TRBD1	TRBJ1-5	.	CASSTGGRISQPQHF	TGCGCCAGCAGCACAGGGGGCCGAATATCTCAGCCCCAGCATTTT
TRBV5-1	TRBD1	TRBJ1-2	.	CASSLIPGTGNNYGYTF	TGCGCCAGCAGCTTAATCCCCGGGACAGGGAATAACTATGGCTACACCTTC
TRBV6-5	.	TRBJ1-5	.	CASGPNQPQHF	TGTGCCAGCGGGCCCAATCAGCCCCAGCATTTT
TRBV9	.	TRBJ1-3	once	CASSVAQSQGNTIYF	TGTGCCAGCAGCGTAGCTCAGTCTCAAGGAAACACCATATATTTT
TRBV28	TRBD1	TRBJ1-2	.	CASSLGTGPNYGYTF	TGTGCCAGCAGTTTGGGGACAGGGCCTAACTATGGCTACACCTTC
TRBV7-8	.	TRBJ1-2	.	CASSPEMNYGYTF	TGTGCCAGCAGCCCAGAAATGAACTATGGCTACACCTTC
TRBV28	.	TRBJ2-6	.	CASRRDPGSSGANVLTF	TGTGCCAGCAGGCGAGACCCCGGGAGCTCTGGGGCCAACGTCCTGACTTTC
TRBV3-1/TRBV3-2	TRBD2	TRBJ2-7	.	CASSQVLAGNYEQYF	TGTGCCAGCAGCCAAGTTCTAGCGGGAAACTACGAGCAGTACTTC
TRBV5-4	TRBD2	TRBJ2-7	.	CASSVTGLDYEQYF	TGTGCCAGCAGCGTAACGGGACTAGATTACGAGCAGTACTTC
TRBV7-9	.	TRBJ1-1	few	CASSSEVPVTEAFF	TGTGCCAGCAGCAGTGAGGTCCCCGTCACTGAAGCTTTCTTT
TRBV24-1	.	TRBJ2-2	.	CATSQTRTGELFF	TGTGCCACTAGTCAAACCAGGACCGGGGAGCTGTTTTTT
TRBV3-1/TRBV3-2	.	TRBJ1-4	.	CASSQRAGEKLFF	TGTGCCAGCAGCCAACGGGCGGGTGAAAAACTGTTTTTT
TRBV27	.	TRBJ1-6	.	CASSLGRINSPLHF	TGTGCCAGCAGTTTGGGGCGGATAAATTCACCCCTCCACTTT
TRBV14	TRBD1	TRBJ1-2	.	CASNFGQGYGYTF	TGTGCCAGCAACTTCGGACAGGGCTATGGCTACACCTTC
TRBV18	TRBD2	TRBJ2-5	.	CASSAGLAGARETQYF	TGTGCCAGCTCGGCCGGACTAGCGGGGGCGCGGGAGACCCAGTACTTC
TRBV5-5	.	TRBJ1-3	.	CASSVLGNTIYF	TGTGCCAGCAGCGTTCTTGGAAACACCATATATTTT
TRBV10-3	.	TRBJ1-5	.	CAISASGNQPQHF	TGTGCCATCAGTGCCTCGGGGAATCAGCCCCAGCATTTT
TRBV3-1/TRBV3-2	TRBD1	TRBJ1-1	few	CASSQFVGTGVWTEAFF	TGTGCCAGCAGCCAATTTGTCGGGACAGGGGTTTGGACTGAAGCTTTCTTT
TRBV29-1	.	TRBJ1-2	once	CSVGRLVNYGYTF	TGCAGCGTTGGGAGGCTAGTAAACTATGGCTACACCTTC
TRBV4-1	TRBD2	TRBJ2-3	.	CASSQESAAGGTDTQYF	TGCGCCAGCAGCCAAGAGAGCGCAGCGGGGGGCACAGATACGCAGTATTTT
TRBV10-3	.	TRBJ2-7	.	CAIGGGSEQYF	TGTGCCATCGGGGGCGGGTCGGAGCAGTACTTC
TRBV6-5	TRBD1	TRBJ1-2	.	CASSTGTGNGYTF	TGTGCCAGCAGTACCGGGACAGGGAATGGCTACACCTTC
TRBV2	TRBD1	TRBJ2-2	.	CASLGQAVTGELFF	TGTGCCAGCCTGGGACAGGCCGTCACCGGGGAGCTGTTTTTT
TRBV4-2	TRBD2	TRBJ2-1	.	CASSQGSGVFGNEQFF	TGTGCCAGCAGCCAAGGTAGCGGGGTCTTTGGCAATGAGCAGTTCTTC
TRBV4-2	TRBD2	TRBJ2-5	.	CASSHIAGGTQETQYF	TGTGCCAGCAGCCATATAGCGGGGGGGACACAAGAGACCCAGTACTTC